This T cell receptor (beta chain) was captured in a study of graft-versus-host responses after intestinal transplantation. A remark on this clone: Antigen specificity is unknown.

The study's findings and limits: Researchers found GvH clones in recipient marrow, and some showed up first in ileum or blood. Association was observed between peak circulating GvH clone levels and early post-transplant HvG declines. Allografts carried high graft-versus-host to host-versus-graft clonal ratios in patients having graft-donor T cell macrochimerism.

V was pared by 5 bases and J by 4 bases, with 11 bases between. The germline CDR1 and CDR2 sequences are SGHVS and FQNEAQ. CDR3 length equals 13 residues. TCRdb keeps only in-frame clones here, not all; method: immunoSEQ multiplex PCR. The table includes around 130,000 clones, approximately 94% detected once. The sequencing used unstimulated CD4+ T cells sorted from spleen or lymph node cells, collected before intestinal transplant. This TCR came from a human donor who received an intestinal transplant. This chain connects TRBV7-8 to TRBJ1-1; D perhaps matches TRBD1 (5 bases). The CDR3 DNA is TGTGCCAGCAGCCGGGTAAGGGGCACTGAAGCTTTCTTT. It yields the protein CASSRVRGTEAFF.